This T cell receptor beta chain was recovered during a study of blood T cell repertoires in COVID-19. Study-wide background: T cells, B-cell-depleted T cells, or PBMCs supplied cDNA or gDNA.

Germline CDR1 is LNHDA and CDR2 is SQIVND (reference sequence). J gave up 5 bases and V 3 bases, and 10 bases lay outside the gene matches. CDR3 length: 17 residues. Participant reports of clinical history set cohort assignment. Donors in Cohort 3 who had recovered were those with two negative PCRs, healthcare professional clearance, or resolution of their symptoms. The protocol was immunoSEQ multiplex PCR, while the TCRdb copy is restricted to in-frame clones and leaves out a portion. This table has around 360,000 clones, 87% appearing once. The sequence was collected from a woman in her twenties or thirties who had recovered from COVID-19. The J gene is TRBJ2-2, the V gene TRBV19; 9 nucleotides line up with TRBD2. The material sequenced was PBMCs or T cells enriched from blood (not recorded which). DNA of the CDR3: TGTGCCAGTAGTATCCGAGGAGCGGGAGGAAGGACCGGGGAGCTGTTTTTT. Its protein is CASSIRGAGGRTGELFF.